Presented here are 18 T cell receptor beta chains from one specimen sequenced in a study of T cell repertoires in cytomegalovirus infection. No cognate antigen is known for these TCRs. TCRdb analysed the reads with MiXCR anew, one entry per CDR3 protein. The table has about 830,000 distinct CDR3 sequences, approximately 29% seen once; the top ten hold approximately 13%. Sequences were derived from cultured CD8+ T cells from PBMCs, sampled from culture after CMV antigen stimulation. The receptors stem from a human donor in good health (CMV status not recorded). Some clones in this sample may be carry-over from other donors' samples.

This chain connects TRBV7-3 to TRBJ1-6; TRBD1 aligns across 11 bases. The CDR3 extends over 14 amino acids. The V gene end was trimmed by 10 bases and the J gene end by 10 bases; junction bases not matched to a gene: 9. The germline CDR1 and CDR2 sequences are SGHTA and FQGTGA. The CDR3 is CANRTGGKGSPLHF. Here the CDR3 DNA reads TGTGCCAACAGGACAGGGGGCAAGGGGTCACCCCTCCACTTT.

This clonotype showed up many times. This chain uses TRBV7-2 with TRBJ2-3; 12 nucleotides agree with TRBD2. The V segment lost 4 bases and the J segment 2 bases; nucleotides outside the gene matches: 28. This CDR3 contains 24 residues. Germline loops: CDR1 SGHTA, CDR2 FQGNSA. This chain's CDR3 is CASSSPPPSSGGAGLWIPTDTQYF. The CDR3 DNA follows: TGTGCCAGCAGCTCGCCCCCCCCGTCTAGCGGGGGGGCTGGTCTATGGATCCCCACAGATACGCAGTATTTT.

The rearrangement links TRBV9 to TRBJ1-5; no clear D. The germline gives CDR1 SGDLS, CDR2 YYNGEE. Trimming removed 0 bases at V and 0 bases at J, with 10 bases between. The CDR3 loop spans 16 amino acids. The CDR3 DNA is TGTGCCAGCAGCGTAGGAGGAGACATTAGCAATCAGCCCCAGCATTTT. The encoded protein is CASSVGGDISNQPQHF.

This clonotype appeared a few times. The chain has TRBV27 and TRBJ2-2, with 10 bases aligning to TRBD1. V lost 6 bases and J lost 7; bases outside the gene matches: 8. Germline V gives CDR1 MNHEY, CDR2 SMNVEV (reference sequence). This CDR3 contains 15 residues. DNA of the CDR3: TGTGCCAGCAGGGGGACAGGGGCGAGAATCGGGGAGCTGTTTTTT. Its translation: CASRGTGARIGELFF.

This clonotype was seen a few times. The CDR3 loop is CASSLFSERYPEAFF. Written as DNA, the CDR3 is TGTGCCAGCAGTTTATTCTCTGAAAGGTACCCTGAAGCTTTCTTT. The chain uses TRBV28 and TRBJ1-1; D not resolved. The V and J ends lost 1 base and 6 bases respectively, with 15 bases between them. Germline V gene lookup returns CDR1 MDHEN and CDR2 SYDVKM. CDR3 length: 15 residues.

This clonotype was detected many times. This chain links TRBV7-9 with TRBJ1-1; 10 bases map to TRBD1. Trimming took 6 bases from V and 5 from J; bases not matched to a gene: 9. CDR3 length: 15 residues. The V gene's germline CDR1 is SEHNR and CDR2 FQNEAQ (reference sequence). CDR3 DNA sequence: TGTGCCAGCAGTCCCCCGGGACAGGGGAGGACTGAAGCTTTCTTT. Translation: CASSPPGQGRTEAFF.

The chain employs TRBV19 and TRBJ2-7; D possibly matches TRBD1 or TRBD2 (5 bases each). Between the trimmed V and J ends, which lost 5 bases and 0 bases, there was a span of 20 bases. The CDR3 is 17 residues long. The germline CDR1 and CDR2 sequences are LNHDA and SQIVND (reference sequence). The CDR3 sequence: CASSAARDGKSSYEQYF. CDR3 nucleotide sequence: TGTGCCAGTAGTGCGGCCCGGGACGGAAAAAGCTCCTACGAGCAGTACTTC.

This clonotype was seen only a few times. The genes are TRBV6-5 and TRBJ1-1, with D tentatively TRBD1 (5 bases). The V end lost 1 base, the J end lost 5 bases, and 5 bases lay between the germline ends. CDR1 and CDR2 (germline): MNHEY, SVGAGI. The CDR3 covers 12 residues. The CDR3 DNA reads as TGTGCCAGCAGTTACTGGGGGACTGAAGCTTTCTTT. Translated: CASSYWGTEAFF.

The J gene is TRBJ2-1, the V gene TRBV25-1, with unresolved D. Germline assignment: CDR1 MGHDK and CDR2 SYGVNS. The CDR3 covers 12 residues. Trimming shortened V by 3 bases and J by 9 bases, and 9 bases separated the two germline ends. CDR3 nucleotide sequence: TGTGCCAGCAGTGATACAGTTCGTGAGCAGTTCTTC. It codes for CASSDTVREQFF.

Only a few counts were recorded for this clonotype. This chain links TRBV19 with TRBJ2-1, with D perhaps matching TRBD1 or TRBD2 (5 bases each). The V end lost 3 bases, the J end lost 7 bases, and 13 bases lay between the germline ends. CDR3 length: 14 amino acids. Germline assignment: CDR1 LNHDA and CDR2 SQIVND (reference sequence). For the CDR3, the DNA is TGTGCCAGTAGTATGAGGGGCCTGGTAAATGAGCAGTTCTTC. Translated, it gives CASSMRGLVNEQFF. Full variable domain (outside the CDR3, taken from reference TRBV19 and TRBJ2-1): DGGITQSPKYLFRKEGQNVTLSCEQNLNHDAMYWYRQDPGQGLRLIYYSQIVNDFQKGDIAEGYSVSREKKESFPLTVTSAQKNPTAFYLCASSMRGLVNEQFFGPGTRLTVL.

The chain joins TRBV2 to TRBJ2-7, with 7 bases that match TRBD2. The CDR3 extends over 13 amino acids. Germline-derived CDR1 and CDR2 are SNHLY and FYNNEI. V shed 3 bases, J shed 3 bases, and the junction held 2 bases outside the gene matches. The CDR3 reads CASSEGTNYEQYV. DNA for the CDR3: TGTGCCAGCAGTGAGGGGACTAACTACGAGCAGTACGTC.

This clonotype was recorded a few times. The V gene is TRBV11-2, the J gene TRBJ2-1, with 9 bases lining up with TRBD2. Germline CDR1 reads SGHAT; CDR2 reads FQNNGV. This CDR3 has 16 amino acids. V shed 3 bases and J 6 bases; nucleotides not matched to a gene: 9. CDR3 sequence reads: CASSLWRGGLPNEQFF. CDR3 DNA sequence: TGTGCCAGCAGCTTGTGGCGGGGGGGATTACCCAATGAGCAGTTCTTC. Complete variable domain (other parts from reference TRBV11-2 and TRBJ2-1): EAGVAQSPRYKIIEKRQSVAFWCNPISGHATLYWYQQILGQGPKLLIQFQNNGVVDDSQLPKDRFSAERLKGVDSTLKIQPAKLEDSAVYLCASSLWRGGLPNEQFFGPGTRLTVL.

V is TRBV6-5 and J is TRBJ2-3; no reliable D call. Germline CDR1 MNHEY, CDR2 SVGAGI. The CDR3 length is 13 residues. V lost 7 bases and J 0 bases, leaving 8 bases between the germline ends. The CDR3 region is CASNSFSTDTQYF. For the CDR3, the DNA is TGTGCCAGCAATAGCTTTAGCACAGATACGCAGTATTTT.

V and J are TRBV7-9 and TRBJ2-5, with TRBD2 matching 11 bases. Germline assignment: CDR1 SEHNR and CDR2 FQNEAQ (reference sequence). With 1 base clipped from V and 5 bases from J, the junction kept 12 bases outside the gene matches. The CDR3 is made up of 18 amino acids. This CDR3 is CASSLGVRLAGRVETQYF. The CDR3 DNA follows: TGTGCCAGCAGCTTAGGAGTCCGACTAGCGGGGCGCGTTGAGACCCAGTACTTC.

The genes are TRBV6-6 and TRBJ2-1; 9 bases are shared with TRBD2. Unmatched junction bases numbered 2, after V lost 1 base and J lost 4 bases. CDR1 is MNHNY and CDR2 is SVGAGI in the germline V gene (reference sequence). The CDR3 consists of 15 residues. The CDR3 DNA follows: TGTGCCAGCAGTTACTTCAGCGGGGGGTACAATGAGCAGTTCTTC. Residues: CASSYFSGGYNEQFF.

The chain uses TRBV27 and TRBJ1-2; D gene ambiguous. There are 15 residues in the CDR3. Germline CDR1 is MNHEY and CDR2 is SMNVEV (reference sequence). The V end lost 0 bases, the J end lost 4 bases, and 12 bases lay between the germline ends. DNA for the CDR3: TGTGCCAGCAGTTTATCCCACGCGGGTGGCTATGGCTACACCTTC. Encoded protein: CASSLSHAGGYGYTF.

V is TRBV20-1 and J is TRBJ2-7; a possible D gene is TRBD2 (5 bases). V was clipped by 1 base and J by 1 base, with 8 bases between them. This CDR3 has 13 residues. Per the germline V gene, CDR1 is DFQATT and CDR2 is SNEGSKA (reference sequence). CDR3 sequence reads: CSARGGLSYEQYV. The CDR3, as DNA: TGCAGTGCTAGAGGAGGACTTTCCTACGAGCAGTACGTC.

This chain links TRBV5-6 with TRBJ2-1, with 14 nucleotides matching TRBD2. CDR3 length equals 22 residues. Per the germline V gene, CDR1 is SGHDT and CDR2 is YYEEEE. The junction had 17 bases not matched to a gene; V was cut back by 3 bases and J by 0 bases. The CDR3 region has the DNA TGTGCCAGCAGCTCGAAAAAGGGACTAGCGGGGGCTATAGTCAGCTCCTACAATGAGCAGTTCTTC. Translated: CASSSKKGLAGAIVSSYNEQFF.